This TCR beta chain was sequenced in a study of blood T cells in healthy people across ages. This clonotype has a handful of counts. At one end the junction does not follow the germline gene, possibly because of a read error. The CDR3 covers 13 residues. Germline V gives CDR1 LGHDT, CDR2 YNNKEL (reference sequence). Next came a second PCR, run for about 7 to 12 cycles, which used a sample-barcoded 5' primer along with a J-beta primer mix. MiXCR, run by TCRdb on the 5' RACE reads, gives a single entry per CDR3 protein. Counted here are some 1.8 million distinct CDR3 sequences, roughly two fifths occurring once; the ten biggest clones make up 23%. It was roughly 10 milliliters of peripheral blood that were drawn from each donor.

The chain carries TRBV3-1 and TRBJ2-5, with D perhaps being TRBD1 or TRBD2 (7 bases each). The material sequenced was blood. The receptor was isolated from a human donor in good health. The CDR3 sequence is CASSQVQGGEQYF. The CDR3 coding sequence is TGCGCCAGCAGCCAAGTCCAGGGGGGGGAGCAGTACTTC.